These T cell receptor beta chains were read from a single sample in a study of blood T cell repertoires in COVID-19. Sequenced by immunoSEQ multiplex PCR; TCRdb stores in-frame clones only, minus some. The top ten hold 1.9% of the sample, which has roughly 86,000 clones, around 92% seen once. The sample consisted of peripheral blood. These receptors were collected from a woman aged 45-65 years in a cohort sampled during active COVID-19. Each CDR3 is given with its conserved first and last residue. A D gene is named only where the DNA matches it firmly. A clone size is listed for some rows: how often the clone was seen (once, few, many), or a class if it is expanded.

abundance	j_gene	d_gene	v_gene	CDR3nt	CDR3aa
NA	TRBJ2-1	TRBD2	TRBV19	TGTGCCAGTAGTATACTGACTAGCGGGAGGGCAAATGAGCAGTTCTTC	CASSILTSGRANEQFF
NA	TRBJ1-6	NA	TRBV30	TGTGCCTGGAGTGTGGGGAGGAGGGTGGGGTCACCCCTCCACTTT	CAWSVGRRVGSPLHF
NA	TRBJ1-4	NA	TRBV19	TGTGCCAGTAAACGGACACCGACGGAACTGTTTTTT	CASKRTPTELFF
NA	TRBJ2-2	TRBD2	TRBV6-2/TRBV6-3	TGTGCCAGCAGTTACTCCCGAGCGGGAGGTTTCACCGGGGAGCTGTTTTTT	CASSYSRAGGFTGELFF
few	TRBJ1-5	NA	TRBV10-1	TGCGCCAGCTCGCGACAGGCTGGAGAGGGACAGCCCCAGCATTTT	CASSRQAGEGQPQHF
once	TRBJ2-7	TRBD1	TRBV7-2	TGTGCCAGCAGCACAGGGGGCTCAATTTACGGGCAGTACTTC	CASSTGGSIYGQYF
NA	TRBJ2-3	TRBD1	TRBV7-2	TGTGCCAGCAGTCGGATCGGGACAGGGAGCGCAAATACGCAGTATTTT	CASSRIGTGSANTQYF
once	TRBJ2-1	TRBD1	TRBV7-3	TGTGCCAGCAGCCCCTGGACAGGGGAGGCTGGAAATGAGCAGTTCTTC	CASSPWTGEAGNEQFF
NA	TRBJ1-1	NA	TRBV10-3	TGTGCCATCAAGAGTCGGCAGGGGAACACTGAAGCTTTCTTT	CAIKSRQGNTEAFF
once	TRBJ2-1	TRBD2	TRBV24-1	TGTGCCACCAGTGATACCCGGGGCGGGAGGGCCGGGTATGAGCAGTTCTTC	CATSDTRGGRAGYEQFF
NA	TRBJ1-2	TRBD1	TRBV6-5	TGTGCCAGCAGTTACGGGACAGACAAATCCTATGGCTACACCTTC	CASSYGTDKSYGYTF
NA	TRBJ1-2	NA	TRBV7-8	TGTGCCAGCAGCCAACGGTGGGACAAGGGCTACACCTTC	CASSQRWDKGYTF
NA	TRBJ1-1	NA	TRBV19	TGTGCCAGTAGTGGGAGGCGGGGAGGGAACACTGAAGCTTTCTTT	CASSGRRGGNTEAFF
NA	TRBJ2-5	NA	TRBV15	TGTGCCACCAGCAGACCCGGGGAGACCCAGTACTTC	CATSRPGETQYF
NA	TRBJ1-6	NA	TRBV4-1	TGCGCCAGCAGCCAACTAAAACCCTCAGGGGTAAGGGCCCTCCACTTT	CASSQLKPSGVRALHF
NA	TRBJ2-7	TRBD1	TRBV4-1	TGCGCCAGCAGGGGAAAAGCGACAGGGACCTACGAGCAGTACTTC	CASRGKATGTYEQYF
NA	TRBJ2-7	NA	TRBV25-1	TGTGCCAGCAGTCCCGGTCCGGGGATCGAGCAGTACTTC	CASSPGPGIEQYF
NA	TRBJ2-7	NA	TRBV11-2	TGTGCCAGCAGCTTATCGGTGACAACCTACGAGCAGTACTTC	CASSLSVTTYEQYF
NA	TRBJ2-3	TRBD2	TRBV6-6	TGTGCCAGCAGCGGAGCGGGAGGTCCCGCAGATACGCAGTATTTT	CASSGAGGPADTQYF
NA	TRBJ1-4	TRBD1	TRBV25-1	TGTGCCAGCAGTGATCACGGACAGGGAATGACAACTAATGAAAAACTGTTTTTT	CASSDHGQGMTTNEKLFF
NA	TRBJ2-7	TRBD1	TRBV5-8	TGTGCCAGCAGCGCCGGACAGGGAATATCCTACGAGCAGTACTTC	CASSAGQGISYEQYF
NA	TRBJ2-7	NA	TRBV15	TGTGCCACCGGGAATGGGCAGGGAGGTCACGAGCAGTACTTC	CATGNGQGGHEQYF
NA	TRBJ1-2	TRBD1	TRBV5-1	TGCGCCAGCGCTCTTCTACAGGGGACAGGCTACACCTTC	CASALLQGTGYTF
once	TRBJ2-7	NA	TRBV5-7	TGTGCCAGCCCCGGAGGGGGCCGTGAGCAGTACTTC	CASPGGGREQYF
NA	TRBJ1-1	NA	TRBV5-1	TGCGCCAGCAGCTTGTCGGGGGGGAACACTGAAGCTTTCTTT	CASSLSGGNTEAFF
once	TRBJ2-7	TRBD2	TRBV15	TGTGCCACCAGCAGAAATATAGGGACTAGCGGGACATCCTACGAGCAGTACTTC	CATSRNIGTSGTSYEQYF
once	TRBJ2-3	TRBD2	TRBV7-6	TGTGCCAGCAGCTTAATGGGGAGGGTCGGAGGCACAGATACGCAGTATTTT	CASSLMGRVGGTDTQYF
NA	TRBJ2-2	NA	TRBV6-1	TGTGCCAGCAGTGAACGGAGGGCCACGGGGGAGCTGTTTTTT	CASSERRATGELFF
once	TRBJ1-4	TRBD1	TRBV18	TGTGCCAGCTCCCCGGACAGGGGTCAAGGTGAAAAACTGTTTTTT	CASSPDRGQGEKLFF
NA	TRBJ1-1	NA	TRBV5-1	TGCGCCAGCAGCCAACAACAGAACACTGAAGCTTTCTTT	CASSQQQNTEAFF
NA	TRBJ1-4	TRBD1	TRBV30	TGTGCCTGGAGTCTGTGGACAGGAGCTAATGAAAAACTGTTTTTT	CAWSLWTGANEKLFF
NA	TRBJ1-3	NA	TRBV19	TGTGCCAGTAGTATCGCGGAATCGTTTGGAAACACCATATATTTT	CASSIAESFGNTIYF
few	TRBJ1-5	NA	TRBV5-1	TGCGCCAGCAGCTTATCGACGGGTAGCAATCAGCCCCAGCATTTT	CASSLSTGSNQPQHF
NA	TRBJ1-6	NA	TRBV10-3	TGTGCCATCAGTGCGGAGGACCGACTCAATATGGATTCACCCCTCCACTTT	CAISAEDRLNMDSPLHF
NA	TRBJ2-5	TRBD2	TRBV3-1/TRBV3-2	TGTGCCAGCAGGCACAGCGGGATCCAAGAGACCCAGTACTTC	CASRHSGIQETQYF
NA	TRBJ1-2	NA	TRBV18	TGTGCCAGCTCATCCGGACAGAACTATGGCTACACCTTC	CASSSGQNYGYTF
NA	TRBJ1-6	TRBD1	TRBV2	TGTGCCAGCAGTGGACAGGGATCTATGAATTCACCCCTCCACTTT	CASSGQGSMNSPLHF
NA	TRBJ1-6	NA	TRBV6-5	TGTGCCAGCAGTCGGACAGCTGTTTATTCACCCCTCCACTTT	CASSRTAVYSPLHF
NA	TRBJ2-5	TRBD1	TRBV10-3	TGTGCCATCAGTGAGTACCCCGGGACAGTTATAGAAGAGACCCAGTACTTC	CAISEYPGTVIEETQYF
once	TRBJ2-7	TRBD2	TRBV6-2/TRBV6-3	TGTGCCAGCAGTTCTAGCGGGGCCTCCTACGAGCAGTACTTC	CASSSSGASYEQYF
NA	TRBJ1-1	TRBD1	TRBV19	TGTGCCAGTATCCGACATAGTACAGGGGGTCTGAACACTGAAGCTTTCTTT	CASIRHSTGGLNTEAFF
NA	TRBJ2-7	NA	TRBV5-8	TGTGCCAGCAGCTTCCCCGGCGTTGGCAGGGCCTTCGAGCAGTACTTC	CASSFPGVGRAFEQYF
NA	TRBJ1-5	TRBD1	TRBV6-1	TGTGCCAGCAGTGAATCGGGCCAGGGGGTATATCAGCCCCAGCATTTT	CASSESGQGVYQPQHF
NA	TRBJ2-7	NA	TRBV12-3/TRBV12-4	TGTGCCAGCAGGAGGACAGAACACGAGCAGTACTTC	CASRRTEHEQYF
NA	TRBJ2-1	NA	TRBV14	TGTGCCAGCAGCGGGGTGACAGGGCGGGGTGAGCAGTTCTTC	CASSGVTGRGEQFF
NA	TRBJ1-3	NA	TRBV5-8	TGTGCCAGCAGCCTCGGACAGCACTCTGGAAACACCATATATTTT	CASSLGQHSGNTIYF
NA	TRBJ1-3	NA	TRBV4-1	TGCGCCAGCAGCCAAGGGCACGGGGACACCATATATTTT	CASSQGHGDTIYF
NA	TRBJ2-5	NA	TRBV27	TGTGCCAGCAGTTTTTCAGGGGTTCGGGAGACCCAGTACTTC	CASSFSGVRETQYF
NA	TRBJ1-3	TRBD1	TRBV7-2	TGTGCCAGCAGCCCCGAGACAGGGACTGGAAACACCATATATTTT	CASSPETGTGNTIYF
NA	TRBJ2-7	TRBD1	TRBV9	TGTGCCAGCAGCGTAGAGGGGGCAACTAGTCACGAGCAGTACTTC	CASSVEGATSHEQYF
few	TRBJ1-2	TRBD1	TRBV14	TGTGCCAGCAGCCACACCGGGACAGGGTTTGGCTACACCTTC	CASSHTGTGFGYTF
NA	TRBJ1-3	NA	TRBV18	TGTGCCAGCTCACCATCCCGAGGTAGGAGCTCTGGAAACACCATATATTTT	CASSPSRGRSSGNTIYF